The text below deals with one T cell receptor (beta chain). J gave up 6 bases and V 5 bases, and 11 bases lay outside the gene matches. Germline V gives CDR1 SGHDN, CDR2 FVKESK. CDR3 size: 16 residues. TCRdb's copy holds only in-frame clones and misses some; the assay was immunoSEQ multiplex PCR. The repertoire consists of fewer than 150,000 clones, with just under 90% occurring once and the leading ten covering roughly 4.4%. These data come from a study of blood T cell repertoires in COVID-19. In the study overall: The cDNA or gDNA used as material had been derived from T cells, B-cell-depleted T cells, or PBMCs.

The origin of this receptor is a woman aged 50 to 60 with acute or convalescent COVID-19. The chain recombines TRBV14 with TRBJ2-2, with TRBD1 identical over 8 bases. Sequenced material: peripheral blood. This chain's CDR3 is CASSARTGWFPGELFF. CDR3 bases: TGTGCCAGCAGCGCCCGGACAGGGTGGTTCCCCGGGGAGCTGTTTTTT.